These 32 T cell receptor beta chains share one sample of origin, sequenced in a study of CD8 T cells in ankylosing spondylitis. From the 5' RACE reads, TCRdb called clonotypes with MiXCR, one entry per CDR3 protein. The data show under 150,000 distinct CDR3 sequences, with roughly 8.8% seen just once and approximately 3.3% held by the top ten. The specimen was blood, either unsorted or a sorted T cell fraction (not recorded which). All receptors come from a male donor with ankylosing spondylitis or in good health (not recorded which).

This clonotype has at least ten counts. The CDR3 DNA reads as TGTGCCAGCAGCTCACAGGGGGCGCGTACTGAAGCTTTCTTT. It codes for CASSSQGARTEAFF. This chain joins TRBV7-9 and TRBJ1-1; 9 bases are a match to TRBD1. This CDR3 has 14 amino acids. Germline-derived CDR1 and CDR2 are SEHNR and FQNEAQ (reference sequence). The V and J ends lost 4 bases and 5 bases, in that order; junction bases with no gene match: 5.

This clonotype was detected many times. The J gene is TRBJ2-7, the V gene TRBV7-8; TRBD1 matches 8 bases. CDR3 length equals 15 residues. Trimming cost V 3 bases and J 2 bases; bases outside gene matches: 6. CDR1 SGHVS and CDR2 FQNEAQ come from the germline V gene. CDR3 nucleotides: TGTGCCAGCAGCTTGCAGGGGGCAAGTCCCTACGAGCAGTACTTC. This translates into CASSLQGASPYEQYF.

A remark on this clonotype: Just one base apart from a much larger clone, this may be a read error. This chain uses TRBV7-2 with TRBJ2-7, with D hard to call. The CDR3 totals 14 residues. The germline gives CDR1 SGHTA, CDR2 FQGNSA. The CDR3 nucleotides are TGTGCCAGCAGCTTAGACTTCGGTTCCTGCGAGCAGTACTTC. Translating gives CASSLDFGSCEQYF.

V usage is TRBV6-1 and J usage is TRBJ2-2; no clear D. The CDR3 length is 15 residues. Looked up from germline, CDR1 is MNHNS and CDR2 is SASEGT. V was pared by 3 bases and J by 0 bases, with 8 bases between. CDR3 bases: TGTGCCAGCAGTGACGTCAGATCGAACACCGGGGAGCTGTTTTTT. Encoded protein: CASSDVRSNTGELFF.

This chain links TRBV28 with TRBJ1-5, with D hard to call. Germline V CDR1 and CDR2: MDHEN, SYDVKM. Trimming pared 6 bases from V and 0 bases from J, leaving 24 bases between. The CDR3 has 19 residues. CDR3 DNA: TGTGCCAGCAGACCCAAACTTCACGGTATCCTTTATAGCAATCAGCCCCAGCATTTT. Translated: CASRPKLHGILYSNQPQHF.

The chain recombines TRBV7-6 with TRBJ2-7, with no clear D. This CDR3 region has 14 residues. In germline, CDR1 is SGHVS, CDR2 FNYEAQ. V lost 1 base and J lost 1, with 8 bases in between. The CDR3 protein is CASSLGPPSYEQYF. CDR3 nucleotides: TGTGCCAGCAGCTTAGGCCCTCCGTCCTACGAGCAGTACTTC.

This clonotype was counted ten times or more. The genes are TRBV7-2 and TRBJ2-5; perhaps TRBD2 as D (6 bases). The CDR3 runs to 13 residues. Germline-derived CDR1 and CDR2 are SGHTA and FQGNSA. The V end was cut by 5 bases, the J end by 5 bases, with 12 bases between. The CDR3 nucleotides are TGTGCCAGCAGCAAGGGACTGACGGAGACCCAGTACTTC. Translated: CASSKGLTETQYF.

This clonotype occurred a few times. The V call is TRBV5-1, the J call TRBJ2-5, with 8 bases identical to TRBD2. The CDR3 covers 15 residues. Germline loops: CDR1 SGHRS, CDR2 YFSETQ. Trimming took 2 bases from V and 2 from J; bases not matched to a gene: 5. Written as DNA, the CDR3 is TGCGCCAGCAGCTTTCTTGCGGGGGGACAAGAGACCCAGTACTTC. This encodes CASSFLAGGQETQYF.

Points on this clonotype: This CDR3 fails to terminate in the conserved phenylalanine or tryptophan, so it likely reflects a read error. The chain joins TRBV5-6 to TRBJ1-4, with a weak D call TRBD1 (5 bases). The V end was cut by 1 base, the J end by 8 bases, with 15 bases between. CDR1 SGHDT and CDR2 YYEEEE come from the germline V gene. The CDR3 covers 15 residues. The CDR3 DNA follows: TGTGCCAGCAGCTTGTTTCACGGGGGAGGCGAAAAACTGTTTTTG. Translating gives CASSLFHGGGEKLFL.

The sample holds many counts of this clonotype. This chain uses TRBV27 with TRBJ1-1; tentatively, D is TRBD1 (5 bases). CDR1 is MNHEY and CDR2 is SMNVEV in the germline V gene (reference sequence). The CDR3 covers 13 residues. Deletions cut 9 bases from V and 4 bases from J, with 15 bases between. CDR3: CASRRGGTTEAFF. The CDR3 bases are TGTGCCAGTCGCCGGGGGGGGACCACTGAAGCTTTCTTT.

This clonotype was seen more than once but under ten times. The chain has TRBV4-3 and TRBJ2-1; TRBD1 is a possible D gene (5 bases). Trimming cost V 1 base and J 3 bases, with 13 bases left between them. The CDR3 length is 16 residues. Germline CDR1 is LGHNA and CDR2 is YSLEER. In nucleotides, the CDR3 is TGCGCCAGCAGCCAAGGGGGCCTAGGAAACTACAATGAGCAGTTCTTC. This translates into CASSQGGLGNYNEQFF.

There are many counts of this clonotype. The V gene is TRBV20-1, the J gene TRBJ2-7, with 10 bases aligning to TRBD2. The CDR3 loop spans 15 amino acids. The ends lost 5 bases at V and 5 bases at J; junction bases unmatched: 12. Germline CDR1 reads DFQATT; CDR2 reads SNEGSKA (reference sequence). The CDR3 region has the DNA TGCAGTGCTCCCAGGGGGCTAGCGGGAGTAGACGAGCAGTACTTC. Translating gives CSAPRGLAGVDEQYF.

This clonotype was picked up many times. This chain links TRBV5-1 with TRBJ2-3, with D uncertain. The ends were cut back, 5 bases at V and 2 bases at J, with 9 bases in the middle. The CDR3 consists of 13 residues. Germline-derived CDR1 and CDR2 are SGHRS and YFSETQ. The CDR3 is CASRQDTTDTQYF. Written as DNA, the CDR3 is TGCGCCAGCAGACAAGACACCACAGATACGCAGTATTTT.

This clonotype was recorded many times. No DNA is shown, since the ends of the CDR3 on it are uncertain; the CDR3 is the one TCRdb lists. This chain links TRBV12-3 or TRBV12-4 with TRBJ2-2; the tabulated D call, TRBD2, remains unverified against the DNA. Inclusive of both ends, the CDR3 amounts to 15 amino acids. The CDR3 here is CASSSGRASTGELFF.

This clonotype was recorded at least ten times. CDR3 coding DNA: TGTGCCAGCAGCCAAGTTCGAGGGGCCCCCTACAATGAGCAGTTCTTC. This sequence encodes CASSQVRGAPYNEQFF. V and J are TRBV3-1 and TRBJ2-1; D possibly matches TRBD1 or TRBD2 (5 bases each). Trimming pared 1 base from V and 2 bases from J, leaving 12 bases between. This CDR3 is 16 amino acids long. Germline V CDR1 and CDR2: LGHDT, YNNKEL (reference sequence).

The chain carries TRBV7-8 and TRBJ1-1; TRBD1 is a possible D gene (5 bases). Between the trimmed V and J ends, which lost 2 bases and 3 bases, there was a span of 10 bases. Germline CDR1 reads SGHVS; CDR2 reads FQNEAQ. CDR3 length equals 14 residues. The CDR3 sequence: CASSLWGKDTEAFF. CDR3 coding DNA: TGTGCCAGCAGCTTATGGGGGAAAGACACTGAAGCTTTCTTT.

There are many counts of this clonotype. This chain connects TRBV12-3 or TRBV12-4 to TRBJ2-7; 8 bases match TRBD2. The CDR3 extends over 13 amino acids. The J segment lost 2 bases and the V segment lost 8 bases, leaving 5 bases of the junction unmatched. The CDR3 DNA sequence: TGTGCCAGCCTCTATAGCGGGACCTACGAGCAGTACTTC. As protein: CASLYSGTYEQYF.

This clonotype turned up a few times. The genes are TRBV19 and TRBJ2-2; the D is unclear. V was clipped by 8 bases and J by 4 bases, with 8 bases between them. The length of the CDR3 is 12 residues. Germline V gene sequence: CDR1 LNHDA, CDR2 SQIVND (reference sequence). The CDR3 is CASGPITGELFF. The DNA for the CDR3 is TGTGCCAGTGGGCCGATCACCGGGGAGCTGTTTTTT.

This clonotype was seen many times. The chain couples TRBV3-1 to TRBJ2-3; D may correspond to TRBD1 or TRBD2 (5 bases each). The CDR3 has 15 residues. The V end was cut by 0 bases, the J end by 4 bases, with 11 bases between. Germline values: CDR1 LGHDT, CDR2 YNNKEL (reference sequence). Here the CDR3 DNA reads TGTGCCAGCAGCCAAGACGGGACGGGCCCAGATACGCAGTATTTT. Amino acids: CASSQDGTGPDTQYF.

The rearrangement joins TRBV12-3 or TRBV12-4 to TRBJ2-7; D unclear. This CDR3 is 13 amino acids long. Deletions cut 6 bases from V and 3 bases from J, with 12 bases between. Written as DNA, the CDR3 is TGTGCCAGCAGCCTAGTGTCTCTCTACGAGCAGTACTTC. It codes for CASSLVSLYEQYF.

The V gene is TRBV18, the J gene TRBJ2-7; TRBD2 agrees at 8 bases. The V gene end was trimmed by 2 bases and the J gene end by 0 bases; junction bases not matched to a gene: 9. The CDR3 sequence is 17 residues long. Germline V lookup: CDR1 KGHSH, CDR2 LQKENI. CDR3 region: CASSPTRTSSNSYEQYF. The CDR3 DNA follows: TGTGCCAGCTCACCAACCCGGACTAGCTCAAACTCCTACGAGCAGTACTTC.

This clonotype occurred many times. The chain is built from TRBV7-2 and TRBJ2-7, with D unclear. Between the trimmed V and J ends, which lost 1 base and 3 bases, there was a span of 10 bases. The CDR3 totals 14 residues. The germline gives CDR1 SGHTA, CDR2 FQGNSA. For the CDR3, the DNA is TGTGCCAGCAGCTTAGACTCCTGGGGCTACGAGCAGTACTTC. It encodes CASSLDSWGYEQYF.

The J gene is TRBJ2-1, the V gene TRBV4-2, with D possibly matching TRBD2 (5 bases). The CDR3 spans 14 residues. CDR1 is LGHNA, CDR2 YNFKEQ, per germline. V lost 3 bases and J 7 bases, leaving 13 bases between the germline ends. The CDR3 DNA is TGTGCCAGCAGCCACCCCGGCCCGGGGAATGAGCAGTTCTTC. Its translation is CASSHPGPGNEQFF.

This clonotype was seen many times. The chain employs TRBV9 and TRBJ2-7; D not certain. Trimming pared 2 bases from V and 7 bases from J, leaving 19 bases between. The CDR3 has 15 amino acids. From germline, CDR1 is SGDLS and CDR2 YYNGEE. CDR3 bases: TGTGCCAGCAGCGTTCATTCGGATGCTCGGAAGGAGCAGTACTTC. It yields the protein CASSVHSDARKEQYF.

The gene calls are TRBV20-1 and TRBJ2-3; D remains unclear. The CDR3 consists of 13 residues. Germline CDR1 and CDR2: DFQATT and SNEGSKA (reference sequence). V dropped 1 base and J dropped 3 bases, with 8 bases sitting between them. The DNA for the CDR3 is TGCAGTGCTAGAGTCCGATCGACAGATACGCAGTATTTT. It specifies CSARVRSTDTQYF.

This clonotype was recorded at least ten times. The chain joins TRBV12-3 or TRBV12-4 to TRBJ2-7, with unresolved D. This CDR3 contains 13 residues. The V gene lost 10 bases and the J gene lost 0 bases, with 13 bases spanning the gap. CDR3 sequence: CATRSSSSYEQYF. Here the CDR3 DNA reads TGTGCCACTAGGAGCTCGAGCTCCTACGAGCAGTACTTC.

This clonotype appeared many times. The J gene is TRBJ2-1, the V gene TRBV5-1; no definite D call. The germline V gene has CDR1 SGHRS and CDR2 YFSETQ. V lost 3 bases to trimming and J lost 3 bases, with 13 bases between them. There are 15 residues in the CDR3. The DNA of the CDR3 is TGCGCCAGCAGCTCGGACGCAGGAATCTACAATGAGCAGTTCTTC. Amino acid sequence: CASSSDAGIYNEQFF.

This rearrangement joins TRBV2 to TRBJ2-7; D not certain. The CDR3 extends over 13 amino acids. Trimming stripped 3 bases from V and 0 bases from J, with 6 bases between. The germline V gene has CDR1 SNHLY and CDR2 FYNNEI. CDR3: CASSEGFSYEQYF. The CDR3 DNA is TGTGCCAGCAGTGAGGGGTTCTCCTACGAGCAGTACTTC.

The chain recombines TRBV12-3 or TRBV12-4 with TRBJ2-1; D unresolved. V dropped 3 bases and J dropped 2 bases, with 11 bases sitting between them. CDR3 length: 15 residues. The CDR3 is CASSLPPRPYNEQFF. In nucleotides, the CDR3 is TGTGCCAGCAGTTTGCCCCCCAGGCCCTACAATGAGCAGTTCTTC.

This clonotype has just a few counts. V is TRBV18 and J is TRBJ2-1; D gene ambiguous. The CDR3 has 14 residues. V was clipped by 1 base and J by 7 bases, with 11 bases between them. CDR1 and CDR2 from the germline V gene are KGHSH and LQKENI. CDR3 loop: CASSPQSLVNEQFF. In DNA form, the CDR3 reads TGTGCCAGCTCACCACAATCCTTAGTTAATGAGCAGTTCTTC.

CDR3 bases: TGTGCCACCAGTGATCCTCGGGACAGGGGTCGTAATGAGCAGTTCTTC. Translated: CATSDPRDRGRNEQFF. The chain employs TRBV24-1 and TRBJ2-1, with TRBD1 matching over 10 bases. The CDR3 loop spans 16 amino acids. The V gene's germline CDR1 is KGHDR and CDR2 SFDVKD. Trimming removed 3 bases from V and 7 bases from J; junction bases left unmatched: 8.

This clonotype has ten or more counts. The V gene is TRBV28, the J gene TRBJ2-7, with no clear D. The V end was cut by 6 bases, the J end by 0 bases, with 24 bases between. The CDR3 consists of 18 residues. Germline V CDR1 and CDR2: MDHEN, SYDVKM. The CDR3 DNA sequence: TGTGCCAGCAGCCACCCTCTTTCTTTCGCGCAAAGCTCCTACGAGCAGTACTTC. Translation gives CASSHPLSFAQSSYEQYF.